This T cell receptor (beta chain) derives from a study of T cell changes during pregnancy in multiple sclerosis. This clone was recorded once. Germline CDR1 DFQATT, CDR2 SNEGSKA (reference sequence). The V and J ends lost 5 bases and 6 bases respectively, with 11 bases between them. CDR3 length: 11 amino acids. Sequencing used immunoSEQ multiplex PCR; TCRdb keeps in-frame clones, though not all of them. The sample holds 35,000 to 55,000 clones, roughly 88% seen once. The specimen comprised peripheral blood, sampled in the second trimester of pregnancy. The gene calls are TRBV20-1 and TRBJ2-7, with D perhaps TRBD1 (5 bases). This TCR was sampled from a female donor in good health, enrolled as a control in a pregnancy study. The CDR3 here is CSARPTVEQYF. In DNA, the CDR3 is TGCAGTGCTCGCCCGACAGTCGAGCAGTACTTC.